The present T cell receptor (beta chain) was sequenced within a study of cytomegalovirus exposure and HLA in healthy donors. Germline-derived CDR1 and CDR2 are LNHDA and SQIVND (reference sequence). This CDR3 comprises 13 residues. V dropped 4 bases and J dropped 4 bases, with 10 bases sitting between them. Comment on this clone: Its antigen is undetermined.

The study's findings and limits: Roughly uniform sequencing depth across donors was assumed, possibly incorrectly. With DRB1 most and HLA-C fewest, TCR association rates differed between HLA loci in a later analysis. The study designated roughly 150 TCR beta chains cytomegalovirus-associated.

The PCR was carried out with 60 Vbeta primers and 13 Jbeta primers. Original processing methods: Some 10 million shared chains were among the approximately 87 million unique TCR beta chains that a later analysis counted. The protocol was immunoSEQ multiplex PCR, while the TCRdb copy is restricted to in-frame clones and leaves out a portion. The V and J calls and clone size are taken from that table; D and trimming were inferred from the DNA. This sample has some 95,000 clones, with about 67% found just once. This chain links TRBV19 with TRBJ1-1, with unresolved D. This receptor was obtained from a man younger than 40 in good health and CMV-seronegative. Sequenced sample: PBMCs. CDR3 DNA sequence: TGTGCCAGTAGTAACAGCGGGGTCACTGAAGCTTTCTTT. It specifies CASSNSGVTEAFF.